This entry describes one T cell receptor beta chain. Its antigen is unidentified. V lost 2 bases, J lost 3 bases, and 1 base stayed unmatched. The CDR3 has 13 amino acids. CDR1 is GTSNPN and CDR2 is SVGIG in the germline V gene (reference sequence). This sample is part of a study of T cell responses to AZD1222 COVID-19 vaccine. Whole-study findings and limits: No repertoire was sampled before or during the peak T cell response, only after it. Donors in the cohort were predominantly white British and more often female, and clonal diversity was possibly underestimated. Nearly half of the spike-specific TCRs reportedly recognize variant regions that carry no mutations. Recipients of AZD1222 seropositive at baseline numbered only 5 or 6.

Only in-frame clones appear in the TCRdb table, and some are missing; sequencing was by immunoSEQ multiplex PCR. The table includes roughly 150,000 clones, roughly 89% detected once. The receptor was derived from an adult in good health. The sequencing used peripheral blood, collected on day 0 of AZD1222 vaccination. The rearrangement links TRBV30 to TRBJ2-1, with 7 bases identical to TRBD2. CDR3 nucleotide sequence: TGTGCCTGGAGTCGGACTAGCTACAATGAGCAGTTCTTC. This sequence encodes CAWSRTSYNEQFF. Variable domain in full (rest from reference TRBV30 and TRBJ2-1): SQTIHQWPATLVQPVGSPLSLECTVEGTSNPNLYWYRQAAGRGLQLLFYSVGIGQISSEVPQNLSASRPQDRQFILSSKKLLLSDSGFYLCAWSRTSYNEQFFGPGTRLTVL.